This passage covers 29 T cell receptor beta chains from one sample sequenced in a study of identical twins. TCRdb ran MiXCR on the 5' RACE reads and lists one entry per CDR3 protein. The sample lists fewer than 250,000 distinct CDR3 sequences; approximately 7% were seen once. Separately, the same data were catalogued under a study of yellow fever vaccine responses in identical twins.

Material for sequencing was memory (CD45RO+) T cells sorted from blood. Receptors originate from a woman between 18 and 29 years old in good health.

This clonotype was detected many times. The chain combines TRBV12-3 or TRBV12-4 with TRBJ1-2, with D uncertain. The ends were cut back, 2 bases at V and 6 bases at J, with 13 bases in the middle. There are 14 residues in the CDR3. In DNA form, the CDR3 reads TGTGCCAGCAGTTTACAGGATTATGTCAATGGCTACACCTTC. Translation gives CASSLQDYVNGYTF.

The chain employs TRBV11-2 and TRBJ2-5; D is perhaps TRBD2 (6 bases). Germline V gives CDR1 SGHAT, CDR2 FQNNGV. The CDR3 spans 13 residues. Trimming pared 4 bases from V and 4 bases from J, leaving 10 bases between. As DNA, the CDR3 is TGTGCCAGCAGCTCGGGACTCGGAGAGACCCAGTACTTC. Translation: CASSSGLGETQYF. The variable domain in full, completed from reference TRBV11-2 and TRBJ2-5, reads EAGVAQSPRYKIIEKRQSVAFWCNPISGHATLYWYQQILGQGPKLLIQFQNNGVVDDSQLPKDRFSAERLKGVDSTLKIQPAKLEDSAVYLCASSSGLGETQYFGPGTRLLVL.

This rearrangement joins TRBV29-1 to TRBJ2-7, with D perhaps matching TRBD1 or TRBD2 (6 bases each). The CDR3 sequence is 11 residues long. With 2 bases removed from V and 9 bases from J, the gap between germline ends came to 11 bases. Germline values: CDR1 SQVTM, CDR2 ANQGSEA. CDR3 sequence (DNA): TGCAGCGTTGAAATGGAGGGGGGGCAGTACTTC. Its protein product is CSVEMEGGQYF.

This clonotype was seen only a few times. This chain links TRBV21-1 with TRBJ2-5; the DNA was not used to check the table's D call, TRBD1. TRBV21-1 corresponds to a pseudogene. The CDR3 is 14 residues long. The CDR3 DNA follows: TGTGCCAGCAGCAAAGACAGGAAACAAGAGACCCAGTACTTC. Residues: CASSKDRKQETQYF.

The chain joins TRBV7-9 to TRBJ2-1; 9 positions match TRBD2. Germline V gene data show CDR1 as SEHNR and CDR2 as FQNEAQ (reference sequence). CDR3 size: 16 residues. Trimming took 4 bases from V and 3 from J; bases not matched to a gene: 7. In DNA, the CDR3 is TGTGCCAGCAGCTCCCCCGCGGGAGGGGTCTACAATGAGCAGTTCTTC. It specifies CASSSPAGGVYNEQFF.

The chain couples TRBV27 to TRBJ2-5; D remains unclear. Germline CDR1 is MNHEY and CDR2 is SMNVEV (reference sequence). Trimming took 0 bases from V and 0 from J, leaving 5 bases between them. The CDR3 runs to 14 residues. The CDR3 region has the DNA TGTGCCAGCAGTTTATCATCAGACCAAGAGACCCAGTACTTC. Amino acids: CASSLSSDQETQYF.

In its sample, this clonotype was seen many times. The J gene is TRBJ2-7, the V gene TRBV20-1; no clear D gene. This CDR3 spans 12 amino acids. Trimming cost V 3 bases and J 4 bases, with 10 bases left between them. In germline, CDR1 is DFQATT, CDR2 SNEGSKA (reference sequence). DNA for the CDR3: TGCAGTGCTAGTAATGTGGAATACGAGCAGTACGTC. As protein: CSASNVEYEQYV.

This clonotype was detected only a few times. This chain uses TRBV27 with TRBJ1-1; 7 positions match TRBD1. The CDR3 contains 13 residues. Trimming removed 7 bases from V and 4 bases from J; junction bases left unmatched: 6. Germline V gives CDR1 MNHEY, CDR2 SMNVEV (reference sequence). The CDR3 spells CASKPDRATEAFF. The CDR3 DNA follows: TGTGCCAGCAAACCCGACAGGGCCACTGAAGCTTTCTTT.

This chain joins TRBV7-9 and TRBJ2-7, with TRBD1 identical over 8 bases. Germline V gene sequence: CDR1 SEHNR, CDR2 FQNEAQ (reference sequence). The V gene end was trimmed by 4 bases and the J gene end by 6 bases; junction bases not matched to a gene: 2. The CDR3 extends over 12 amino acids. The CDR3: CASSSGTGEQYV. The CDR3 DNA reads as TGTGCCAGCAGCTCGGGGACAGGCGAGCAGTACGTC.

At least ten counts were recorded for this clonotype. The V gene is TRBV5-6, the J gene TRBJ2-4; 7 bases align to TRBD2. The CDR3 contains 14 residues. CDR1 and CDR2 (germline): SGHDT, YYEEEE. V shed 0 bases and J 8 bases; nucleotides not matched to a gene: 5. In nucleotides, the CDR3 is TGTGCCAGCAGCTTGGGGACTAGGATGGACATTCAGTACTTC. It codes for CASSLGTRMDIQYF.

This clonotype was counted at least ten times. The CDR3 spells CAIRDDAGQPQHF. As DNA, the CDR3 is TGTGCCATCAGAGACGACGCCGGGCAGCCCCAGCATTTT. V gene TRBV10-3 combines with J gene TRBJ1-5; D gene unclear. V lost 6 bases, J lost 7 bases, and 13 bases lay in between. The CDR3 has 13 residues. The germline gives CDR1 ENHRY, CDR2 SYGVKD.

This clonotype was recorded a few times. V usage is TRBV4-2 and J usage is TRBJ2-1; TRBD1 agrees at 7 bases. CDR3 size: 18 residues. CDR1 and CDR2 from the germline V gene are LGHNA and YNFKEQ. V shed 2 bases and J 7 bases; nucleotides not matched to a gene: 17. The CDR3 here is CASSQSRSGQANSNEQFF. In nucleotides, the CDR3 is TGTGCCAGCAGCCAATCAAGAAGTGGACAGGCAAATAGTAATGAGCAGTTCTTC.

This clonotype was seen more than once but under ten times. This chain connects TRBV18 to TRBJ2-7, with D unresolved. The CDR3 extends over 10 amino acids. Germline V gene lookup returns CDR1 KGHSH and CDR2 LQKENI. CDR3 DNA: TGTGCCAGCTCACCGAAAAGAGTGGACGTC. Protein product: CASSPKRVDV.

V and J are TRBV2 and TRBJ2-5; 7 nucleotides align to TRBD1. Germline V lookup: CDR1 SNHLY, CDR2 FYNNEI. V trimming: 5 bases; J trimming: 2 bases; junction bases outside the gene matches: 8. The CDR3 is made up of 15 amino acids. This CDR3 is CASSPWDRNQETQYF. The CDR3 DNA is TGTGCCAGCAGTCCTTGGGACAGAAATCAAGAGACCCAGTACTTC.

This clonotype was counted ten times or more. The chain carries TRBV29-1 and TRBJ2-3; D could derive from TRBD1 or TRBD2 (6 bases each). Germline V CDR1 and CDR2: SQVTM, ANQGSEA. The CDR3 has 14 residues. Trimming removed 2 bases from V and 3 bases from J, with 12 bases in between. The CDR3 is CSVESGEVTDTQYF. CDR3 bases: TGCAGCGTTGAATCAGGGGAGGTTACAGATACGCAGTATTTT.

This clonotype came up many times. The V and J genes are TRBV20-1 and TRBJ2-1; 12 positions match TRBD2. Germline V lookup: CDR1 DFQATT, CDR2 SNEGSKA (reference sequence). The ends lost 0 bases at V and 0 bases at J; junction bases unmatched: 9. CDR3 size: 19 residues. The CDR3 DNA follows: TGCAGTGCTAGAGATGGGGGCCTAGCGGGGGGGCTCTCCTACAATGAGCAGTTCTTC. This encodes CSARDGGLAGGLSYNEQFF.

At least ten counts were recorded for this clonotype. V gene TRBV15 combines with J gene TRBJ1-2, with 7 bases aligning to TRBD1. The germline V gene has CDR1 LNHNV and CDR2 YYDKDF (reference sequence). CDR3 length equals 14 residues. J lost 7 bases, V lost 5 bases, and 10 bases had no gene match. The chain's CDR3 is CATSLDRASGGYTF. The CDR3 DNA reads TGTGCCACCAGCCTCGACAGGGCGAGTGGTGGCTACACCTTC.

The chain uses TRBV29-1 and TRBJ2-5; unclear D gene. Germline V CDR1 and CDR2: SQVTM, ANQGSEA. This CDR3 is built from 12 residues. Trimming removed 1 base from V and 4 bases from J, with 7 bases in between. CDR3 sequence: CSVEAARETQYF. DNA for the CDR3: TGCAGCGTTGAAGCTGCCAGAGAGACCCAGTACTTC.

This rearrangement joins TRBV5-1 to TRBJ2-5, with 9 bases aligning to TRBD2. CDR3 size: 16 residues. With 2 bases clipped from V and 4 bases from J, the junction kept 9 bases outside the gene matches. CDR1 and CDR2 from the germline V gene are SGHRS and YFSETQ. This chain's CDR3 is CASSFLLAGIRETQYF. CDR3 coding DNA: TGCGCCAGCAGCTTCCTTCTAGCGGGAATCAGAGAGACCCAGTACTTC.

The table lists this clonotype with many counts. The chain is built from TRBV6-4 and TRBJ1-1; 8 nucleotides line up with TRBD1. Germline CDR1 reads MRHNA; CDR2 reads SNTAGT. With V trimmed by 3 bases and J by 4 bases, 4 bases remained unmatched. The CDR3 consists of 14 residues. CDR3 in amino acids: CASSEQGGSTEAFF. The CDR3 nucleotides read TGTGCCAGCAGTGAACAGGGGGGGAGCACTGAAGCTTTCTTT.

This clonotype turned up a few times. J is TRBJ2-2 and V is TRBV5-6, with 7 bases matching TRBD2. Germline CDR1 and CDR2: SGHDT and YYEEEE. Losses at the gene ends were 4 bases for V and 3 bases for J; bases not matched to a gene: 3. The length of the CDR3 is 14 residues. The DNA of the CDR3 is TGTGCCAGCAGCAGGGGAGGGTACACCGGGGAGCTGTTTTTT. This gives the protein CASSRGGYTGELFF.

This rearrangement joins TRBV7-6 to TRBJ1-5; D may be TRBD1 (5 bases). V was trimmed by 3 bases and J by 6 bases, leaving 15 bases between them. The CDR3 extends over 15 amino acids. Germline V CDR1 and CDR2: SGHVS, FNYEAQ. CDR3 residues: CASSFYKGPVQPQHF. The DNA of the CDR3 is TGTGCCAGCAGCTTTTATAAGGGGCCCGTTCAGCCCCAGCATTTT.

Only a few counts were recorded for this clonotype. V and J are TRBV19 and TRBJ1-6; D not resolved. Trimming stripped 7 bases from V and 4 bases from J, with 14 bases between. Germline loops: CDR1 LNHDA, CDR2 SQIVND (reference sequence). There are 15 residues in the CDR3. CDR3 sequence (DNA): TGTGCCAGTAACCAGGAGGGCGCTTATAATTCACCCCTCCACTTT. Protein product: CASNQEGAYNSPLHF.

CDR3 coding DNA: TGTGCCATCAGGGGGACCGATTCCTACGAGCAGTACGTC. Its protein is CAIRGTDSYEQYV. V and J are TRBV10-3 and TRBJ2-7; D may be TRBD1 or TRBD2 (5 bases each). This CDR3 is built from 13 residues. Germline V gene data show CDR1 as ENHRY and CDR2 as SYGVKD. V lost 6 bases to trimming and J lost 1 base, with 10 bases between them.

This clonotype has only a few counts. V and J are TRBV11-2 and TRBJ1-1; D gene unclear. This CDR3 region has 17 residues. The V end lost 0 bases, the J end lost 5 bases, and 19 bases lay between the germline ends. Germline V gene sequence: CDR1 SGHAT, CDR2 FQNNGV. The CDR3 protein is CASSLDFATTRGTEAFF. The CDR3 DNA reads TGTGCCAGCAGCTTAGACTTCGCGACTACGCGAGGGACTGAAGCTTTCTTT.

This clonotype has a count of ten or more. The rearrangement links TRBV3-1 to TRBJ2-1; possible D gene TRBD2, 6 bases. CDR1 is LGHDT, CDR2 YNNKEL, per germline (reference sequence). The CDR3 loop spans 18 amino acids. Between the trimmed V and J ends, which lost 0 bases and 3 bases, there was a span of 18 bases. The CDR3 loop is CASSQETFMGEDYNEQFF. In DNA form, the CDR3 reads TGTGCCAGCAGCCAAGAAACCTTTATGGGGGAGGACTACAATGAGCAGTTCTTC.

This clonotype was seen ten or more times. The CDR3 region is CASSYNRGVWETQYF. Written as DNA, the CDR3 is TGTGCCAGCAGCTACAACAGGGGAGTTTGGGAGACCCAGTACTTC. This chain uses TRBV3-1 with TRBJ2-5, with 7 bases lining up with TRBD1. Unmatched junction bases numbered 11, after V lost 5 bases and J lost 5 bases. The CDR3 spans 15 residues. Germline V CDR1 and CDR2: LGHDT, YNNKEL (reference sequence).

This clonotype has just a few counts. This chain joins TRBV7-9 and TRBJ2-7; perhaps TRBD2 as D (5 bases). V dropped 4 bases and J dropped 3 bases, with 10 bases sitting between them. CDR3 length equals 13 residues. Looked up from germline, CDR1 is SEHNR and CDR2 is FQNEAQ (reference sequence). Here the CDR3 DNA reads TGTGCCAGCAGCTGGACTGTGGACTACGAGCAGTACTTC. It codes for CASSWTVDYEQYF.

This clonotype came up many times. The chain recombines TRBV12-3 or TRBV12-4 with TRBJ2-1; 9 bases are shared with TRBD2. V shed 0 bases, J shed 5 bases, and the junction held 5 bases outside the gene matches. The CDR3 spans 16 residues. As DNA, the CDR3 is TGTGCCAGCAGTTTAGCGGGGACTAGCAGAAACAATGAGCAGTTCTTC. It translates to CASSLAGTSRNNEQFF.